The rows below give T cell receptor beta chains drawn from one sample of a study of blood T cell repertoires in COVID-19. Assay: immunoSEQ multiplex PCR; the TCRdb copy retains only in-frame clones and omits some. This table holds 150,000 to 200,000 clones, 82% found once. Specimen: peripheral blood. Receptors were obtained from a woman between 40 and 55 years old with COVID-19, enrolled during active disease. CDR3s include the opening cysteine and the closing phenylalanine or tryptophan. The size field is filled for only some rows; it gives once, few, many or a size class.

abundance: -; j_gene: TRBJ2-7; v_gene: TRBV5-1; len: 16; CDR3aa: CASSSPGTGNMYEQYF
abundance: -; j_gene: TRBJ2-6; v_gene: TRBV19; len: 16; CDR3aa: CASSTTTGAGANVLTF
abundance: -; j_gene: TRBJ1-5; v_gene: TRBV6-1; len: 13; CDR3aa: CASSEGGVQPQHF
abundance: -; j_gene: TRBJ2-5; v_gene: TRBV6-1; len: 16; CDR3aa: CASSEGWGVPQETQYF
abundance: once; j_gene: TRBJ1-2; v_gene: TRBV5-1; len: 13; CDR3aa: CASSITGEWGYTF
abundance: -; j_gene: TRBJ1-4; v_gene: TRBV3-1/TRBV3-2; len: 14; CDR3aa: CASSQRTADEKLFF
abundance: -; j_gene: TRBJ2-7; v_gene: TRBV2; len: 15; CDR3aa: CASILVAGEGYEQYF
abundance: -; j_gene: TRBJ2-5; v_gene: TRBV27; len: 14; CDR3aa: CASSLVVGLETQYF
abundance: -; j_gene: TRBJ1-6; v_gene: TRBV19; len: 14; CDR3aa: CASSFSSYNSPLHF
abundance: -; j_gene: TRBJ1-2; v_gene: TRBV9; len: 15; CDR3aa: CASSPSHGTGRGYTF
abundance: -; j_gene: TRBJ1-2; v_gene: TRBV7-2; len: 13; CDR3aa: CASSLKGAIGYTF
abundance: -; j_gene: TRBJ2-2; v_gene: TRBV3-1/TRBV3-2; len: 16; CDR3aa: CASSQDLVSSTGELFF
abundance: -; j_gene: TRBJ2-2; v_gene: TRBV6-1; len: 17; CDR3aa: CASSEFPDSVNTGELFF
abundance: few; j_gene: TRBJ2-1; v_gene: TRBV2; len: 12; CDR3aa: CASRMGGNEQFF
abundance: -; j_gene: TRBJ2-2; v_gene: TRBV24-1; len: 16; CDR3aa: CATSGDTQGGTGELFF
abundance: -; j_gene: TRBJ2-3; v_gene: TRBV2; len: 11; CDR3aa: CASRVADTQYF
abundance: -; j_gene: TRBJ2-3; v_gene: TRBV7-9; len: 17; CDR3aa: CASALASSGSFTDTQYF
abundance: -; j_gene: TRBJ1-2; v_gene: TRBV6-5; len: 15; CDR3aa: CASRNNRGQGYGYTF
abundance: -; j_gene: TRBJ2-1; v_gene: TRBV10-3; len: 15; CDR3aa: CAIREPGALGSEQFF
abundance: -; j_gene: TRBJ1-3; v_gene: TRBV6-5; len: 13; CDR3aa: CASSPGAEDTIYF
abundance: -; j_gene: TRBJ2-3; v_gene: TRBV29-1; len: 13; CDR3aa: CSVKTSPTDTQYF
abundance: -; j_gene: TRBJ1-3; v_gene: TRBV6-5; len: 14; CDR3aa: CASSRAGGGNTIYF
abundance: -; j_gene: TRBJ1-1; v_gene: TRBV7-9; len: 16; CDR3aa: CASSFDLTGGGTEAFF
abundance: -; j_gene: TRBJ2-2; v_gene: TRBV18; len: 15; CDR3aa: CASSFGSGSSGELFF